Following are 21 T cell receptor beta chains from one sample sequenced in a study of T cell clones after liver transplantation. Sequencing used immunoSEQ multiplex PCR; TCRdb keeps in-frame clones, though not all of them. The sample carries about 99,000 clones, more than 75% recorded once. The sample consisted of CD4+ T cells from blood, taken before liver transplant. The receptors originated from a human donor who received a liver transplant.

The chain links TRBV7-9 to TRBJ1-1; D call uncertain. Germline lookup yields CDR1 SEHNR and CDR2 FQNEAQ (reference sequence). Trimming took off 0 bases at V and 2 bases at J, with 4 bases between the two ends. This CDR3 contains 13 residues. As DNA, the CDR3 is TGTGCCAGCAGCTTAGCTTATAACACTGAAGCTTTCTTT. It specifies CASSLAYNTEAFF.

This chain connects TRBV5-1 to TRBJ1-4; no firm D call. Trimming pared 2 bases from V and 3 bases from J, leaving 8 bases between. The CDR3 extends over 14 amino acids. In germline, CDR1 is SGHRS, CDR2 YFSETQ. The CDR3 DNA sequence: TGCGCCAGCAGCTTTAGGCATCCTAATGAAAAACTGTTTTTT. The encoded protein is CASSFRHPNEKLFF. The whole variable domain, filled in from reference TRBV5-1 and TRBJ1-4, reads KAGVTQTPRYLIKTRGQQVTLSCSPISGHRSVSWYQQTPGQGLQFLFEYFSETQRNKGNFPGRFSGRQFSNSRSEMNVSTLELGDSALYLCASSFRHPNEKLFFGSGTQLSVL.

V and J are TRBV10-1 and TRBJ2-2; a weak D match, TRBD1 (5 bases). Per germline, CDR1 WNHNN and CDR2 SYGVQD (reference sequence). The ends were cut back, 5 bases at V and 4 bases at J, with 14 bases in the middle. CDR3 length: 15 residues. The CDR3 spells CASSSGHGATGELFF. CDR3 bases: TGCGCCAGCAGTTCAGGGCACGGTGCCACCGGGGAGCTGTTTTTT.

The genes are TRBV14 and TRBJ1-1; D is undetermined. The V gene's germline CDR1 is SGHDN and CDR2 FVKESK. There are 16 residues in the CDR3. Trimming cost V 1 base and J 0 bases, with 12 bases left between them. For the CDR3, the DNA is TGTGCCAGCAGCCAAGGATTCGTGGTTGTGAACACTGAAGCTTTCTTT. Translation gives CASSQGFVVVNTEAFF.

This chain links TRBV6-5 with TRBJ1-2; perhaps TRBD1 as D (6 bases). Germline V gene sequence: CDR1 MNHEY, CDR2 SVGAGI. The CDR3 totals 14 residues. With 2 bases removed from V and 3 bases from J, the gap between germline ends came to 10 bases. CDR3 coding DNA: TGTGCCAGCAGTTACGTCACAGGGCACTATGGCTACACCTTC. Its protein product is CASSYVTGHYGYTF.

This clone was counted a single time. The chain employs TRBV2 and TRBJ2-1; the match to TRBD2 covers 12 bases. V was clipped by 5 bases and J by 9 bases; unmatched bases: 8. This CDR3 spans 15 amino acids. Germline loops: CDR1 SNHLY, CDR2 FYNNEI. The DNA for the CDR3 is TGTGCCAGCAGTCGAAGGACTAGCGGGAACACTGAGCAGTTCTTC. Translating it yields CASSRRTSGNTEQFF.

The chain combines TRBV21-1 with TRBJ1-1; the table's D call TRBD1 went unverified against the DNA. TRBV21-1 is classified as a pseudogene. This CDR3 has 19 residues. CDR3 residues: CASSKAGRTGGIMNTEAFF. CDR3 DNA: TGTGCCAGCAGCAAAGCAGGCCGGACAGGGGGTATCATGAACACTGAAGCTTTCTTT.

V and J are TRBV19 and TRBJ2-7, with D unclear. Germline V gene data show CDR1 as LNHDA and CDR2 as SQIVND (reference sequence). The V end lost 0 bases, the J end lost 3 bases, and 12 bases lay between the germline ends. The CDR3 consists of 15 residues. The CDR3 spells CASSIDYSRRYEQYF. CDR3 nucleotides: TGTGCCAGTAGTATAGATTACTCTAGGCGCTACGAGCAGTACTTC.

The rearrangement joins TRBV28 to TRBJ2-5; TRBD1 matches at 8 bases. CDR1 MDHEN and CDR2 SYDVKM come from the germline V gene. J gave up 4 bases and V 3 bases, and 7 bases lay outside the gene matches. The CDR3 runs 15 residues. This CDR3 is CASSFPQGVTETQYF. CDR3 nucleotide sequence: TGTGCCAGCAGTTTTCCACAGGGGGTAACAGAGACCCAGTACTTC. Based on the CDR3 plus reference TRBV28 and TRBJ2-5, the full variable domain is DVKVTQSSRYLVKRTGEKVFLECVQDMDHENMFWYRQDPGLGLRLIYFSYDVKMKEKGDIPEGYSVSREKKERFSLILESASTNQTSMYLCASSFPQGVTETQYFGPGTRLLVL.

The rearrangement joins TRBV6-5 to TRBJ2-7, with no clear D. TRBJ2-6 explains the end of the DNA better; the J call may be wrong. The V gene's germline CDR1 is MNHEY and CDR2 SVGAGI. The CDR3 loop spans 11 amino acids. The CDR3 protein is CASSYGRVLTF. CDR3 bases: TGTGCCAGCAGTTACGGCCGGGTCCTGACTTTC.

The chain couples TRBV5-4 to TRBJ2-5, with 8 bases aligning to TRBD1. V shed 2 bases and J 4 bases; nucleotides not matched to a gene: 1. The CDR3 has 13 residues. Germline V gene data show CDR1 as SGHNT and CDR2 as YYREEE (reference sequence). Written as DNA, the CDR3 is TGTGCCAGCAGCTTCGACAGGGGAGAGACCCAGTACTTC. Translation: CASSFDRGETQYF.

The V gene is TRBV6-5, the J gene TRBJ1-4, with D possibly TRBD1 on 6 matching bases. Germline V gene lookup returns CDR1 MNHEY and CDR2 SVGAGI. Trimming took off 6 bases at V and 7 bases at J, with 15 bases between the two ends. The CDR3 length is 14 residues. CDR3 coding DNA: TGTGCCAGCAGCCTAACACAGGGTGGTGAAAAACTGTTTTTT. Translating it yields CASSLTQGGEKLFF.

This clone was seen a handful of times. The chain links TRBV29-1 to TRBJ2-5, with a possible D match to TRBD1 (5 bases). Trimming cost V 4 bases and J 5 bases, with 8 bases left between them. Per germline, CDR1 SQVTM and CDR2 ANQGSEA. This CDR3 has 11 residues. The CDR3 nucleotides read TGCAGCGTTGTAGGGGATGAGACCCAGTACTTC. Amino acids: CSVVGDETQYF.

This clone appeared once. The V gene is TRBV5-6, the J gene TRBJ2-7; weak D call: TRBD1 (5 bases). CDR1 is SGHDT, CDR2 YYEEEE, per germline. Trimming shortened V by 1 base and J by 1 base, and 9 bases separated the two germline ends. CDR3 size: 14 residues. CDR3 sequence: CASSLKRQSYEQYF. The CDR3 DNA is TGTGCCAGCAGCTTGAAAAGACAGTCCTACGAGCAGTACTTC.

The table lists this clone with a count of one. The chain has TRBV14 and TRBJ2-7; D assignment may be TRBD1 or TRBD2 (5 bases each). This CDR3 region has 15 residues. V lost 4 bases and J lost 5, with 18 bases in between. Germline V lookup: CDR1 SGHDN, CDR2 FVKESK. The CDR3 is CASSPRTGREHEQYF. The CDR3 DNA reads TGTGCCAGCAGCCCTCGTACCGGCAGGGAGCACGAGCAGTACTTC. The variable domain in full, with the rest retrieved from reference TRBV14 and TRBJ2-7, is EAGVTQFPSHSVIEKGQTVTLRCDPISGHDNLYWYRRVMGKEIKFLLHFVKESKQDESGMPNNRFLAERTGGTYSTLKVQPAELEDSGVYFCASSPRTGREHEQYFGPGTRLTVT.

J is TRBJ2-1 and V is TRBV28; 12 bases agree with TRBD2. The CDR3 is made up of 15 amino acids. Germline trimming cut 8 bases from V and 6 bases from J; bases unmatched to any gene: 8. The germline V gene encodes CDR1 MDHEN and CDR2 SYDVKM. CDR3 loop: CASSAASGGVNEQFF. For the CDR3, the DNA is TGTGCCAGCTCGGCGGCTAGCGGGGGGGTCAATGAGCAGTTCTTC.

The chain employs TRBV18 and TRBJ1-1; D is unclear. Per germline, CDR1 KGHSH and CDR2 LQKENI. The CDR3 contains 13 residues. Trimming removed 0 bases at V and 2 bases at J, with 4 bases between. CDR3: CASSPPINTEAFF. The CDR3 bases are TGTGCCAGCTCACCACCGATCAACACTGAAGCTTTCTTT.

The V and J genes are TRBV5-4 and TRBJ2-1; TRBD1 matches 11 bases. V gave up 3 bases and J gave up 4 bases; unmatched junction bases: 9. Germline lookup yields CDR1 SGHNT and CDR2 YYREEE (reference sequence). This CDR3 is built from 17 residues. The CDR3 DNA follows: TGTGCCAGCAGCTCGAAAGCAGGGACAGGGGGATACAATGAGCAGTTCTTC. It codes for CASSSKAGTGGYNEQFF. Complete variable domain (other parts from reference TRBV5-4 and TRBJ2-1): ETGVTQSPTHLIKTRGQQVTLRCSSQSGHNTVSWYQQALGQGPQFIFQYYREEENGRGNFPPRFSGLQFPNYSSELNVNALELDDSALYLCASSSKAGTGGYNEQFFGPGTRLTVL.

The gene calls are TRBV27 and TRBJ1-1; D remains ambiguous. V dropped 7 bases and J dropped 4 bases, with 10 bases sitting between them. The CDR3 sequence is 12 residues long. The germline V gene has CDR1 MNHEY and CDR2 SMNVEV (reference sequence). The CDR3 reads CASIGPFTEAFF. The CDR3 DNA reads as TGTGCCAGCATAGGCCCCTTCACTGAAGCTTTCTTT.

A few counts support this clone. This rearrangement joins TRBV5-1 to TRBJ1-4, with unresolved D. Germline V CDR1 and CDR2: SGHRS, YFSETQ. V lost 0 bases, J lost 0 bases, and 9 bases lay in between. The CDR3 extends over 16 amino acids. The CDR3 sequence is CASSLVGLATNEKLFF. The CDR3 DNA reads TGCGCCAGCAGCTTGGTAGGGCTTGCAACTAATGAAAAACTGTTTTTT.

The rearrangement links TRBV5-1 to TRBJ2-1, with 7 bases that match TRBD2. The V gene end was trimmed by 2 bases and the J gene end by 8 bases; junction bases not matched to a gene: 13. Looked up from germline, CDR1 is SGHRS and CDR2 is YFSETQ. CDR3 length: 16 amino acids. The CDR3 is CASSFIPGLLIYEQFF. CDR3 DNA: TGCGCCAGCAGCTTTATTCCGGGACTACTTATTTATGAGCAGTTCTTC.